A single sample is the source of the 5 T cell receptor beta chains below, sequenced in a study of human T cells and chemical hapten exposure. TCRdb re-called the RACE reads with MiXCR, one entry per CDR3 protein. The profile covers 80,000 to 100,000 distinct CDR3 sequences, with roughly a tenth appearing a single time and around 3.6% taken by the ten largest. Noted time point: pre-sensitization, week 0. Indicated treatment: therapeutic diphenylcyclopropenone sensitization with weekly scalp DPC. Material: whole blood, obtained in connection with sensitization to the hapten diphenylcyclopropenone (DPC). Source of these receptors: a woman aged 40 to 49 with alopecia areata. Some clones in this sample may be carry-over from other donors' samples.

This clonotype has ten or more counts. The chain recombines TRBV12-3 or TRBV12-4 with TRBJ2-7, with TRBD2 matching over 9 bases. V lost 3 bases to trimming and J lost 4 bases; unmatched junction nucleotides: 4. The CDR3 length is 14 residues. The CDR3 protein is CASSFERGVYEQYF. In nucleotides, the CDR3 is TGTGCCAGCAGTTTTGAGCGGGGGGTTTACGAGCAGTACTTC.

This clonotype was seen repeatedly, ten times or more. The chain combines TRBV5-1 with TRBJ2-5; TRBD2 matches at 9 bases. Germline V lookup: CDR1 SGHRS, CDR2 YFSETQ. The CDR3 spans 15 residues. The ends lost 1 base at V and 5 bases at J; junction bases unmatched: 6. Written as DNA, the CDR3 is TGCGCCAGCAGCTTGATAGCGGGGGCATTGGAGACCCAGTACTTC. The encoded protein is CASSLIAGALETQYF.

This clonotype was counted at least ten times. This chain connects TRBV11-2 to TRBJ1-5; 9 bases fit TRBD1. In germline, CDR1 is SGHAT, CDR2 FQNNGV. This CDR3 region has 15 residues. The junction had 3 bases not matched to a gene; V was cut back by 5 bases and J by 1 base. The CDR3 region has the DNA TGTGCCAGCAGCCAAGGACAGGGGAGCAATCAGCCCCAGCATTTT. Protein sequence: CASSQGQGSNQPQHF. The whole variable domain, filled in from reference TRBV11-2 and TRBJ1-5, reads EAGVAQSPRYKIIEKRQSVAFWCNPISGHATLYWYQQILGQGPKLLIQFQNNGVVDDSQLPKDRFSAERLKGVDSTLKIQPAKLEDSAVYLCASSQGQGSNQPQHFGDGTRLSIL.

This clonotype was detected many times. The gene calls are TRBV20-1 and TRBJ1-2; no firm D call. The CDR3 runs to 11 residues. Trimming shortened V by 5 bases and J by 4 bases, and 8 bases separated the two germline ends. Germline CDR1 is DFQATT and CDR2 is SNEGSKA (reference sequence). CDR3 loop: CSAQAVYGYTF. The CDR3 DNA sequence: TGCAGTGCTCAAGCAGTCTATGGCTACACCTTC.

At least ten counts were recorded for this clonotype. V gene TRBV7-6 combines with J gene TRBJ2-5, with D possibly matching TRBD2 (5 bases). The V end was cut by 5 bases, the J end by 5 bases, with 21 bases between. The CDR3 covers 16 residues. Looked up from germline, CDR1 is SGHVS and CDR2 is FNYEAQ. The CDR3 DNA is TGTGCCAGCAGCGGAGATGCTAGCCTACTCTCGGAGACCCAGTACTTC. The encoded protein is CASSGDASLLSETQYF.